This T cell receptor beta chain was recovered during a study of spatial heterogeneity in lung cancer. Turning to the study itself: Detected beta-chain sequences consistently exceeded alpha-chain sequences.

Regarding this clonotype: No antigen is known for it.

The time point: sample taken at primary tumor resection. TCRs were sequenced from unsorted whole RNA of tumor, nontumor lung or PBMC. This CDR3 spans 15 amino acids. CDR1 and CDR2 from the germline V gene are SGHAT and FQNNGV. Trimming removed 3 bases from V and 3 bases from J; junction bases left unmatched: 4. Study-level points and caveats: Higher tumor mutation counts went along with higher counts of expanded intratumoral alpha and beta TCRs. For tumor T cells, estimated coverage reached only approximately 6.9% (alpha) and roughly 14% (beta).

TCR cDNA molecules were tagged individually, and each one carried a unique molecular identifier. In TCRdb, the 5' RACE reads were re-called with MiXCR into one record per CDR3 protein. The sample includes over 14,000 distinct CDR3 sequences, around 6.6% of them seen just once. The specimen was lung tumor tissue, collected at surgery. This chain connects TRBV11-2 to TRBJ2-1, with TRBD2 matching over 8 bases. The source is a male donor with early-stage non-small cell lung cancer. The DNA of the CDR3 is TGTGCCAGCAGCTTGACCGGGACTAGCTACAATGAGCAGTTCTTC. Translation gives CASSLTGTSYNEQFF. The full variable domain, in which reference TRBV11-2 and TRBJ2-1 provide the parts outside the CDR3, is EAGVAQSPRYKIIEKRQSVAFWCNPISGHATLYWYQQILGQGPKLLIQFQNNGVVDDSQLPKDRFSAERLKGVDSTLKIQPAKLEDSAVYLCASSLTGTSYNEQFFGPGTRLTVL.